The table lists the clone carrying this T cell receptor (beta chain) with many counts. This sample was included in a study of patients and donors after allogeneic stem cell transplantation. CDR1 SGHRS and CDR2 YFSETQ come from the germline V gene. The V end lost 1 base, the J end lost 2 bases, and 6 bases lay between the germline ends. The CDR3 has 14 residues. TCRdb fed the RT-PCR reads into MiXCR, producing one record per CDR3 protein. The sample shows tens of thousands of distinct CDR3 sequences, around 5% of them seen only once. V and J are TRBV5-1 and TRBJ2-2; D gene ambiguous. The sample comprised blood, either unsorted or a sorted T cell fraction (not recorded which). The TCR comes from a human donor who was either an allogeneic HSCT recipient or a stem cell or donor lymphocyte infusion donor (not recorded which). It is not recorded whose cells these are; they may come from a transplant donor. CDR3 coding DNA: TGCGCCAGCAGCTTGTCCCTTAACACCGGGGAGCTGTTTTTT. This gives the protein CASSLSLNTGELFF.